The T cell receptor beta chain described here comes from a study of response to subunit inactivated influenza vaccine. The study, taken as a whole, reports: Each seasonal influenza vaccination recruits few new T cells, the authors suggested.

This clonotype was observed a handful of times. What it binds is not known. TCRdb processed the RT-PCR reads anew with MiXCR; each CDR3 protein has one entry. The sample consists of under 950,000 distinct CDR3 sequences, approximately 21% of them appearing once. The source was PBMCs from blood, collected about 5 days after vaccination. The receptor comes from a man between 50 and 59 years old who received an inactivated influenza vaccine.

The CDR3 reads CASSLVAGYQETQYF. The CDR3 coding sequence is TGTGCCAGCAGCTTGGTAGCGGGGTACCAAGAGACCCAGTACTTC. The chain recombines TRBV5-5 with TRBJ2-5, with 8 bases aligning to TRBD2. Trimming took 0 bases from V and 0 from J; bases not matched to a gene: 1. This CDR3 has 15 residues. Germline loops: CDR1 SGHKS, CDR2 YYEKEE (reference sequence).